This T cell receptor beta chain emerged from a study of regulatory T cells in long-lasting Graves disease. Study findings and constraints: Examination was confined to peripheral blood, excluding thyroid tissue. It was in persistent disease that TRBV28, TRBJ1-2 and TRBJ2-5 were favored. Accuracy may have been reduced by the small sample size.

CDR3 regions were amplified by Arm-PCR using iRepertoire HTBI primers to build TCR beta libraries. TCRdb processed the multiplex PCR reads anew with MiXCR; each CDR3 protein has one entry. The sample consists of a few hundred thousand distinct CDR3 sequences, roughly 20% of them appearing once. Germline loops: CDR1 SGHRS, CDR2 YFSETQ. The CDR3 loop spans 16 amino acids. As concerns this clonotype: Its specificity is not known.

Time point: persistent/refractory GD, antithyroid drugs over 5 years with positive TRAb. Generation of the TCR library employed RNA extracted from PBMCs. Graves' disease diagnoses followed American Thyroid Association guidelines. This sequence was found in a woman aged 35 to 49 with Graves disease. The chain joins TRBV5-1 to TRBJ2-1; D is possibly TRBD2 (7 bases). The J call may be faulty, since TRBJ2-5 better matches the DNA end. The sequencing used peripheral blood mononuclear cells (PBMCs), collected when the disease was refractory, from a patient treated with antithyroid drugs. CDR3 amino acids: CASSKGGGGRQETQYF. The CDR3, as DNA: TGCGCCAGCAGCAAGGGGGGAGGGGGTCGACAGGAGACCCAGTACTTC.